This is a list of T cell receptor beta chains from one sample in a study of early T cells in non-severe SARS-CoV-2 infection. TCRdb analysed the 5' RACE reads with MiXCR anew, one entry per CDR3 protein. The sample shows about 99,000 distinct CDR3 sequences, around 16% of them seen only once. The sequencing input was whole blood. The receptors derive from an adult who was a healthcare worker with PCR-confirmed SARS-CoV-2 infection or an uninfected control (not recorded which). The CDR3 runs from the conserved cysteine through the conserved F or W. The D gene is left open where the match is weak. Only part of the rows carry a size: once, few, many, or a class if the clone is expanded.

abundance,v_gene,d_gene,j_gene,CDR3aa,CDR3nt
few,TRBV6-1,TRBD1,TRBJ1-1,CASSDGAGGLEAFF,TGTGCCAGCAGTGATGGGGCAGGGGGCTTAGAAGCTTTCTTT
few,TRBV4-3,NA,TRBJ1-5,CASSYTYSYSNQPQHF,TGCGCCAGCAGCTATACATACAGCTATAGCAATCAGCCCCAGCATTTT
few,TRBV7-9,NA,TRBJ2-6,CASSPLRTGHPGANVLTF,TGTGCCAGCAGCCCCCTCCGCACCGGCCACCCTGGGGCCAACGTCCTGACTTTC
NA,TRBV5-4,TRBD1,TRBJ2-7,CASRSQGAPYEQYF,TGTGCCAGCAGATCTCAGGGGGCACCTTACGAGCAGTACTTC
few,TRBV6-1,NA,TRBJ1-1,CASNLGYTEAFF,TGTGCCAGCAATTTGGGGTACACTGAAGCTTTCTTT
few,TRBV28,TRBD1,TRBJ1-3,CASSLYGTGENTIYF,TGTGCCAGCAGTTTATACGGGACAGGGGAAAACACCATATATTTT
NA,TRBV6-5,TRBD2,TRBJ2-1,CASSYSGTNYNEQFF,TGTGCCAGCAGTTACTCCGGGACTAACTACAATGAGCAGTTCTTC
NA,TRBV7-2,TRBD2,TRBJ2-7,CASSLGAGLAGYEQYF,TGTGCCAGCAGCTTAGGTGCTGGACTAGCGGGGTACGAGCAGTACTTC
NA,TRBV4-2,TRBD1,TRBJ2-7,CASSQEGQGSYEQYF,TGTGCCAGCAGCCAAGAGGGACAGGGTTCCTACGAGCAGTACTTC
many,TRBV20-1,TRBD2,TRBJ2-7,CSARAELAEGVPYEQYF,TGCAGTGCTAGAGCAGAACTAGCGGAAGGGGTACCCTACGAGCAGTACTTC
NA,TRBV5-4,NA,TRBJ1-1,CASSRLDSTEAFF,TGTGCCAGCAGCCGTCTGGATAGCACTGAAGCTTTCTTT
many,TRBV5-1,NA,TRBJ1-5,CASSLGQSRNQPQHF,TGCGCCAGCAGCCTTGGACAGTCCCGCAATCAGCCCCAGCATTTT
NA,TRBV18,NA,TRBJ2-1,CASSPGIDNEQFF,TGTGCCAGCTCACCAGGTATAGACAATGAGCAGTTCTTC
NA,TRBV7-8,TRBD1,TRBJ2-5,CASSLARTGQETQYF,TGTGCCAGCAGCTTAGCGCGGACAGGGCAAGAGACCCAGTACTTC
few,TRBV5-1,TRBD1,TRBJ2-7,CARKQGEDF,TGCGCCAGAAAACAGGGGGAGGACTTC
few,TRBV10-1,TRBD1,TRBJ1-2,CASSGSRTGGTGYTF,TGCGCCAGCAGCGGCTCCCGGACAGGGGGAACTGGCTACACCTTC
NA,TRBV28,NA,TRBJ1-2,CASTETGYGYTF,TGTGCCAGCACAGAGACCGGCTATGGCTACACCTTC
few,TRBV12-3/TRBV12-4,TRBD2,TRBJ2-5,CASSSGLANQETQYF,TGTGCCAGCAGTTCCGGACTAGCCAACCAAGAGACCCAGTACTTC
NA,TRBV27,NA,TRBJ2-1,CASSPLFGSNNEQFF,TGTGCCAGCAGTCCTTTATTCGGGTCGAACAATGAGCAGTTCTTC
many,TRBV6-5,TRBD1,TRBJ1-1,CASSYSTGTGGTEAFF,TGTGCCAGCAGTTACTCGACCGGGACAGGGGGCACTGAAGCTTTCTTT
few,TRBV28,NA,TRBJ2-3,CASSRRGGIGTDTQYF,TGTGCCAGCAGCCGAAGGGGCGGGATCGGGACAGATACGCAGTATTTT
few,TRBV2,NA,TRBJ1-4,CASTPDGGHEKLFF,TGTGCCAGCACCCCGGACGGGGGGCACGAAAAACTGTTTTTT
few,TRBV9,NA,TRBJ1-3,CASSPMGNTIYF,TGTGCCAGCAGCCCTATGGGGAACACCATATATTTT
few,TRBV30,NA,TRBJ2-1,CAWRGGVRNEQFF,TGTGCCTGGAGGGGAGGAGTGCGGAATGAGCAGTTCTTC
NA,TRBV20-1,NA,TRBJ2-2,CSARPRRGGTGELFF,TGCAGTGCTAGACCCCGGAGGGGGGGCACCGGGGAGCTGTTTTTT
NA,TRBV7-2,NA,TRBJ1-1,CASRVKGGVHTEAFF,TGTGCCAGCAGGGTAAAGGGAGGGGTTCACACTGAAGCTTTCTTT
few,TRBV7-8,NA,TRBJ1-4,CASQPNTASNEKLFF,TGTGCCAGCCAACCTAACACAGCATCTAATGAAAAACTGTTTTTT
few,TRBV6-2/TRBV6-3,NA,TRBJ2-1,CASSYNAGGSDEQFF,TGTGCCAGCAGTTACAACGCAGGAGGGTCTGATGAGCAGTTCTTC
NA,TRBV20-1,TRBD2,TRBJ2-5,CSASSSGGETQYF,TGCAGTGCTAGCTCTAGCGGGGGAGAGACCCAGTACTTC